This record concerns one T cell receptor beta chain sequence. Its target is unknown. The sample comes from a study of T cells after yellow fever vaccination. Study-wide context: Preparing low-cell-number fractions relied on SMART-Seq v4 Ultra Low Input. Findings and limits, study-wide: Bulk-population clonotypes that are abundant could appear as contaminants in FACS-sorted repertoires. Most primary-vaccination clones reappeared after the booster (about 97% CD4, approximately 88% CD8). Clonotype sharing between CD4 and CD8 compartments was small.

This CDR3 region has 14 residues. Deletions cut 7 bases from V and 0 bases from J, with 10 bases between. Germline lookup yields CDR1 SGHTA and CDR2 FQGTGA. Using its own MiXCR run on the 5' RACE reads, TCRdb lists one record per CDR3 protein. The data hold 400,000 or so distinct CDR3 sequences, with roughly a sixth observed a single time. V gene TRBV7-3 combines with J gene TRBJ2-1, with D perhaps being TRBD1 or TRBD2 (6 bases each). This sequence originates from a man younger than 35 who received the YFV17D yellow fever vaccine. The sequences come from PBMCs, collected before the yellow fever booster vaccination. This chain's CDR3 is CASKRGPSYNEQFF. The CDR3 region has the DNA TGTGCCAGCAAACGGGGGCCCTCCTACAATGAGCAGTTCTTC.